The 10 T cell receptor beta chains in this list originate from one sample, sequenced in a study of somatic mutations in cytotoxic T cells in rheumatoid arthritis. Produced via immunoSEQ multiplex PCR; TCRdb's table is partial and in-frame only. The data hold 15,000 to 20,000 clones, with around 70% observed a single time. Sequencing was performed on CD8+ T cells sorted from blood. The receptor set was obtained from a man between 60 and 75 years old in good health.

The count of this clone is one. The chain joins TRBV6-1 to TRBJ2-5; D possibly corresponds to TRBD2 (5 bases). V was trimmed by 2 bases and J by 11 bases, leaving 12 bases between them. Germline CDR1 MNHNS, CDR2 SASEGT. This CDR3 region has 12 residues. CDR3 nucleotide sequence: TGTGCCAGCAGTGAACTGGGAAGGGAGCAGTACTTC. Translation gives CASSELGREQYF.

V is TRBV6-5 and J is TRBJ2-7; 10 nucleotides line up with TRBD1. The germline gives CDR1 MNHEY, CDR2 SVGAGI. This CDR3 region has 14 residues. Trimming cost V 2 bases and J 5 bases; bases outside gene matches: 3. The CDR3 sequence is CASSYGTGVHEQYF. The CDR3 DNA follows: TGTGCCAGCAGTTACGGGACAGGGGTCCACGAGCAGTACTTC.

The V call is TRBV9, the J call TRBJ2-3, with TRBD2 identical over 14 bases. Losses at the gene ends were 3 bases for V and 3 bases for J; bases not matched to a gene: 3. The CDR3 is 16 residues long. Germline loops: CDR1 SGDLS, CDR2 YYNGEE. Here the CDR3 DNA reads TGTGCCAGCAGCGAGGGACTAGCGGGGGTAACAGATACGCAGTATTTT. Its translation: CASSEGLAGVTDTQYF.

In its sample, this clone was seen a few times. The CDR3 DNA reads as TGCGCCAGCAGCCAAGAAGATAGCTCCTACGAGCAGTACTTC. The encoded protein is CASSQEDSSYEQYF. The chain recombines TRBV4-1 with TRBJ2-7; D is unclear. The CDR3 has 14 amino acids. Germline values: CDR1 MGHRA, CDR2 YSYEKL. V lost 0 bases, J lost 0 bases, and 6 bases lay in between.

This chain joins TRBV4-1 and TRBJ2-3; TRBD1 matches 7 bases. V was pared by 0 bases and J by 3 bases, with 6 bases of the junction left unmatched. Germline assignment: CDR1 MGHRA and CDR2 YSYEKL. The CDR3 has 16 amino acids. Here the CDR3 reads CASSQDAGGWTDTQYF. The CDR3 bases are TGCGCCAGCAGCCAAGATGCAGGGGGTTGGACAGATACGCAGTATTTT.

V gene TRBV21-1 combines with J gene TRBJ1-1; the table's D call of TRBD1 was not tested on the DNA. TRBV21-1 is reported as a pseudogene. CDR3 length: 16 residues. The chain's CDR3 is CASSKVGQGGPPEAFF. The DNA for the CDR3 is TGTGCCAGCAGCAAAGTGGGACAGGGGGGGCCGCCTGAAGCTTTCTTT.

The chain has TRBV6-1 and TRBJ2-7, with D hard to call. CDR3 length equals 11 residues. V was clipped by 10 bases and J by 6 bases, with 13 bases between them. The V gene's germline CDR1 is MNHNS and CDR2 SASEGT. The CDR3 DNA is TGTGCCACCCGTCCGCGGCCCGAGCAGTACTTC. Translation: CATRPRPEQYF.

CDR3 in amino acids: CASSLAHRNTEAFF. The CDR3 DNA reads as TGTGCCAGCAGCTTAGCGCACAGGAACACTGAAGCTTTCTTT. The rearrangement joins TRBV7-9 to TRBJ1-1; D not certain. CDR1 and CDR2 from the germline V gene are SEHNR and FQNEAQ (reference sequence). Between the trimmed V and J ends, which lost 0 bases and 1 base, there was a span of 6 bases. This CDR3 has 14 residues. Full variable domain (rest looked up from reference TRBV7-9 and TRBJ1-1): DTGVSQNPRHKITKRGQNVTFRCDPISEHNRLYWYRQTLGQGPEFLTYFQNEAQLEKSRLLSDRFSAERPKGSFSTLEIQRTEQGDSAMYLCASSLAHRNTEAFFGQGTRLTVV.

The chain has TRBV4-1 and TRBJ2-1; TRBD2 agrees at 8 bases. Germline CDR1 MGHRA, CDR2 YSYEKL. The CDR3 contains 16 residues. The junction had 7 bases not matched to a gene; V was cut back by 1 base and J by 5 bases. As DNA, the CDR3 is TGCGCCAGCAGCCAAGGGCCCGCGGGGGGAAACAATGAGCAGTTCTTC. Its translation: CASSQGPAGGNNEQFF.

The chain uses TRBV19 and TRBJ1-1; tentative D call: TRBD1 (6 bases). The V and J ends lost 7 bases and 1 base respectively, with 16 bases between them. From germline, CDR1 is LNHDA and CDR2 SQIVND (reference sequence). The length of the CDR3 is 15 residues. The CDR3 protein is CASTVIQGRNTEAFF. The CDR3 DNA follows: TGTGCCAGTACCGTCATACAGGGACGGAACACTGAAGCTTTCTTT.